The TCR beta chain described here comes from a study of blood T cells in healthy people across ages. Per the germline V gene, CDR1 is MDHEN and CDR2 is SYDVKM. The CDR3 is 18 residues long. V gave up 8 bases and J gave up 1 base; unmatched junction bases: 15. Primers used in a second PCR of about 7 to 11 cycles were a sample-barcoded 5' primer and a J-beta primer mix. One entry per CDR3 protein results from TCRdb running MiXCR on the 5' RACE reads. The profile shows 750,000 or so distinct CDR3 sequences, approximately 25% of them singletons. The data also belong to a second study, concerning T cells of mothers and their children.

The receptor comes from a boy between 5 and 17 years old in good health. The chain is built from TRBV28 and TRBJ2-3; 10 bases map to TRBD2. Sequenced input: blood. DNA for the CDR3: TGTGCCAGCTTGGCTAGCGGGAGTGGAAGGTGGGGCACAGATACGCAGTATTTT. Protein: CASLASGSGRWGTDTQYF.